The 13 T cell receptor beta chains in this list originate from one sample, sequenced in a study of cytomegalovirus exposure and HLA in healthy donors. The PCR ran on 60 Vbeta and 13 Jbeta primers. Data came from immunoSEQ multiplex PCR; TCRdb stores just in-frame clones and leaves some out. The table lists some 170,000 clones, around three quarters of them singletons. The sample consisted of PBMCs. The receptor set was obtained from a man aged 25-40 years in good health and CMV-seropositive.

This chain connects TRBV9 to TRBJ2-1; no reliable D call. Germline assignment: CDR1 SGDLS and CDR2 YYNGEE. The CDR3 is 14 amino acids. The V gene lost 1 base and the J gene lost 0 bases, with 5 bases spanning the gap. DNA of the CDR3: TGTGCCAGCAGCGTAACGGTCTCCTACAATGAGCAGTTCTTC. Amino acids: CASSVTVSYNEQFF.

The rearrangement uses TRBV6-1 and TRBJ1-2; TRBD1 aligns across 11 bases. CDR1 and CDR2 (germline): MNHNS, SASEGT. The ends lost 4 bases at V and 5 bases at J; junction bases unmatched: 3. The CDR3 loop spans 14 amino acids. CDR3 in amino acids: CASSGDRGSYGYTF. CDR3 sequence (DNA): TGTGCCAGCAGTGGGGACAGGGGGTCGTATGGCTACACCTTC.

The chain links TRBV7-7 to TRBJ2-2, with a weak D call TRBD1 (6 bases). Germline CDR1 reads SSHAT; CDR2 reads FNYEAQ (reference sequence). CDR3 length equals 14 residues. V gave up 5 bases and J gave up 3 bases, with 10 bases separating them. For the CDR3, the DNA is TGTGCCAGCAGCACGGGACATTACACCGGGGAGCTGTTTTTT. This translates into CASSTGHYTGELFF.

CDR3 DNA: TGTGCCAGCAGTTTGGGACTAGCACCTTTCACAGATACGCAGTATTTT. As protein: CASSLGLAPFTDTQYF. The J gene is TRBJ2-3, the V gene TRBV27, with 9 nucleotides matching TRBD2. This CDR3 region has 16 residues. Trimming took 3 bases from V and 2 from J; bases not matched to a gene: 6. The germline V gene encodes CDR1 MNHEY and CDR2 SMNVEV (reference sequence).

This chain connects TRBV5-1 to TRBJ1-2; D is perhaps TRBD1 (5 bases). The V end was cut by 0 bases, the J end by 5 bases, with 11 bases between. The CDR3 spans 14 residues. In germline, CDR1 is SGHRS, CDR2 YFSETQ. This CDR3 reads CASSLARAGYGYTF. Here the CDR3 DNA reads TGCGCCAGCAGCTTGGCCAGGGCTGGTTATGGCTACACCTTC. The variable domain in full, completed from reference TRBV5-1 and TRBJ1-2, reads KAGVTQTPRYLIKTRGQQVTLSCSPISGHRSVSWYQQTPGQGLQFLFEYFSETQRNKGNFPGRFSGRQFSNSRSEMNVSTLELGDSALYLCASSLARAGYGYTFGSGTRLTVV.

This clone was detected only once. The rearrangement links TRBV19 to TRBJ1-5; D unclear. Trimming removed 2 bases from V and 7 bases from J, with 18 bases in between. Germline V lookup: CDR1 LNHDA, CDR2 SQIVND (reference sequence). The length of the CDR3 is 16 residues. CDR3 region: CASSIYSRAPGQPQHF. The CDR3 region has the DNA TGTGCCAGTAGTATATATTCAAGGGCCCCGGGGCAGCCCCAGCATTTT.

The CDR3 DNA is TGTGCCAGCAGTAGCGGGGGGACTCGTAGGCAGTACTTC. It encodes CASSSGGTRRQYF. The V and J genes are TRBV6-5 and TRBJ2-7, with 9 bases lining up with TRBD2. The V segment lost 5 bases and the J segment 9 bases; nucleotides outside the gene matches: 8. Germline V gene data show CDR1 as MNHEY and CDR2 as SVGAGI. The CDR3 extends over 13 amino acids.

The genes are TRBV9 and TRBJ2-5; tentative D call: TRBD1 (6 bases). Trimming cost V 4 bases and J 2 bases, with 9 bases left between them. The CDR3 runs 13 residues. CDR1 SGDLS and CDR2 YYNGEE come from the germline V gene. The CDR3 is CASSPRGQETQYF. The CDR3 nucleotides are TGTGCCAGCAGCCCAAGGGGGCAAGAGACCCAGTACTTC.

The CDR3 DNA follows: TGCAGCGCGAGAGGACAGGGCCACACTGAAGCTTTCTTT. Translation: CSARGQGHTEAFF. J is TRBJ1-1 and V is TRBV29-1; 8 bases are shared with TRBD1. The CDR3 consists of 13 residues. Trimming cost V 7 bases and J 3 bases; bases outside gene matches: 7. The germline V gene encodes CDR1 SQVTM and CDR2 ANQGSEA.

The chain combines TRBV11-2 with TRBJ2-3; TRBD1 aligns across 11 bases. From germline, CDR1 is SGHAT and CDR2 FQNNGV. This CDR3 contains 16 residues. The junction had 4 bases not matched to a gene; V was cut back by 5 bases and J by 0 bases. In DNA, the CDR3 is TGTGCCAGCAGCCCAGGGACAGGGGGTAGCACAGATACGCAGTATTTT. Translation: CASSPGTGGSTDTQYF.

This clone showed up just a few times. V usage is TRBV28 and J usage is TRBJ1-5; 9 nucleotides align to TRBD1. Germline lookup yields CDR1 MDHEN and CDR2 SYDVKM. V dropped 6 bases and J dropped 3; count of bases not matched to a gene: 6. The CDR3 contains 15 residues. The CDR3 loop reads CASSIQGADNQPQHF. For the CDR3, the DNA is TGTGCCAGCAGCATACAGGGGGCTGACAATCAGCCCCAGCATTTT.

The V call is TRBV7-3, the J call TRBJ2-5; the D gene is possibly TRBD1 (5 bases). The germline V and J ends were trimmed by 4 bases and 2 bases, with 8 bases remaining between them. From germline, CDR1 is SGHTA and CDR2 FQGTGA. CDR3 length: 13 residues. The CDR3 coding sequence is TGTGCCAGCAGCTGGGGCGCGCAAGAGACCCAGTACTTC. It specifies CASSWGAQETQYF. The full variable domain, its missing parts supplied by reference TRBV7-3 and TRBJ2-5, is GAGVSQTPSNKVTEKGKYVELRCDPISGHTALYWYRQSLGQGPEFLIYFQGTGAADDSGLPNDRFFAVRPEGSVSTLKIQRTERGDSAVYLCASSWGAQETQYFGPGTRLLVL.

The rearrangement links TRBV27 to TRBJ1-1; a weak D match, TRBD1 (5 bases). The germline V and J ends were trimmed by 3 bases and 0 bases, with 8 bases remaining between them. CDR1 is MNHEY, CDR2 SMNVEV, per germline (reference sequence). The CDR3 sequence is 14 residues long. CDR3 DNA: TGTGCCAGCAGTTTCGGGGGAATGAACACTGAAGCTTTCTTT. Protein product: CASSFGGMNTEAFF.